The 16 T cell receptor beta chains below all came from one sample that was sequenced in a study of T cell responses to AZD1222 COVID-19 vaccine. Generated by immunoSEQ multiplex PCR, the TCRdb table keeps only in-frame clones and is missing some. The table shows about 140,000 clones, with 80% to 95% occurring only once. The sequenced sample was peripheral blood, obtained 28 days after the second AZD1222 dose. These TCRs come from an adult who received the AZD1222 COVID-19 vaccine.

As concerns this clone: Germline is not matched at one junction end, which may reflect a read error. V gene TRBV3-1 (or the pseudogene TRBV3-2) combines with J gene TRBJ1-1, with TRBD1 identical over 7 bases. The germline V gene encodes CDR1 LGHDT and CDR2 YNNKEL (reference sequence). The CDR3 sequence is 15 residues long. CDR3 nucleotides: TGTGCCAGCAGCCAAAATACAGGGGTGAAGACTGAAGCTTTCTTT. It is translated as CASSQNTGVKTEAFF.

This chain uses TRBV12-3 or TRBV12-4 with TRBJ1-2; tentatively, D is TRBD1 (5 bases). This CDR3 contains 13 residues. The V end lost 3 bases, the J end lost 2 bases, and 7 bases lay between the germline ends. CDR3 amino acids: CASSFRENYGYTF. The CDR3, as DNA: TGTGCCAGCAGTTTCAGGGAGAACTATGGCTACACCTTC.

The rearrangement joins TRBV5-1 to TRBJ2-1; 11 positions match TRBD2. After removal of 3 bases from V and 8 bases from J, the junction contained 10 bases not matched to a gene. Germline assignment: CDR1 SGHRS and CDR2 YFSETQ. There are 16 residues in the CDR3. The DNA of the CDR3 is TGCGCCAGCAGCTCCCTAGCGGGAGGCCGCGGGGATGAGCAGTTCTTC. Translating gives CASSSLAGGRGDEQFF.

The chain employs TRBV18 and TRBJ1-5; D unclear. The germline V gene has CDR1 KGHSH and CDR2 LQKENI. CDR3 length: 16 amino acids. Trimming removed 2 bases from V and 6 bases from J, with 17 bases in between. The CDR3 bases are TGTGCCAGCTCACCAGGAGATGGCTCTCTGGGTCAGCCCCAGCATTTT. Its protein is CASSPGDGSLGQPQHF.

The chain couples TRBV29-1 to TRBJ2-7; D is ambiguous. Trimming removed 7 bases at V and 0 bases at J, with 10 bases between. Germline lookup yields CDR1 SQVTM and CDR2 ANQGSEA. CDR3 length: 12 amino acids. The CDR3 spells CSAAQGSYEQYF. As DNA, the CDR3 is TGCAGCGCCGCCCAAGGCTCCTACGAGCAGTACTTC.

The V gene is TRBV28, the J gene TRBJ1-1; TRBD1 matches at 7 bases. J lost 3 bases, V lost 3 bases, and 7 bases had no gene match. Germline CDR1 and CDR2: MDHEN and SYDVKM. The CDR3 runs 15 residues. CDR3 sequence reads: CASSFESGGDTEAFF. CDR3 DNA: TGTGCCAGCAGTTTTGAATCAGGGGGGGACACTGAAGCTTTCTTT.

CDR3 loop: CASRDSGEIFEQYF. The CDR3 region has the DNA TGTGCCAGCAGAGACTCTGGGGAGATCTTCGAGCAGTACTTC. This sequence joins TRBV28 and TRBJ2-7, with a tentative D call TRBD2 (5 bases). The germline gives CDR1 MDHEN, CDR2 SYDVKM. Trimming removed 6 bases at V and 6 bases at J, with 18 bases between. The CDR3 has 14 amino acids.

The chain links TRBV9 to TRBJ1-3, with 8 nucleotides matching TRBD1. CDR3 length: 16 amino acids. Per the germline V gene, CDR1 is SGDLS and CDR2 is YYNGEE. Trimming at V came to 1 base and at J to 2 bases, leaving 5 bases not matched to a gene. The CDR3 DNA reads as TGTGCCAGCAGCGTAAGCCTGGACAGGGCTGGAAACACCATATATTTT. It codes for CASSVSLDRAGNTIYF. Looking up the rest from reference TRBV9 and TRBJ1-3 gives the full variable domain: DSGVTQTPKHLITATGQRVTLRCSPRSGDLSVYWYQQSLDQGLQFLIQYYNGEERAKGNILERFSAQQFPDLHSELNLSSLELGDSALYFCASSVSLDRAGNTIYFGEGSWLTVV.

The chain is built from TRBV28 and TRBJ1-2, with D possibly matching TRBD1 (6 bases). Per germline, CDR1 MDHEN and CDR2 SYDVKM. V lost 8 bases to trimming and J lost 1 base, with 17 bases between them. This CDR3 has 15 amino acids. CDR3 bases: TGTGCCAGCGGGACTGCGACAGGATTTAACTATGGCTACACCTTC. Translation gives CASGTATGFNYGYTF.

A note on this clone: The sample has other DNA sequences that encode this CDR3 too. Written as DNA, the CDR3 is TGTGCCACCAGCAGAGATCGGGATTATGGCTACACCTTC. Translating it yields CATSRDRDYGYTF. The rearrangement uses TRBV15 and TRBJ1-2; D is undetermined. Germline values: CDR1 LNHNV, CDR2 YYDKDF (reference sequence). Trimming took off 0 bases at V and 5 bases at J, with 7 bases between the two ends. This CDR3 has 13 residues. Full variable domain (remainder filled in from reference TRBV15 and TRBJ1-2): DAMVIQNPRYQVTQFGKPVTLSCSQTLNHNVMYWYQQKSSQAPKLLFHYYDKDFNNEADTPDNFQSRRPNTSFCFLDIRSPGLGDTAMYLCATSRDRDYGYTFGSGTRLTVV.

The J gene is TRBJ2-1, the V gene TRBV28, with D possibly matching TRBD1 (6 bases). V lost 7 bases, J lost 1 base, and 14 bases lay in between. Germline lookup yields CDR1 MDHEN and CDR2 SYDVKM. The CDR3 covers 15 residues. CDR3 loop: CASTIGGPSYNEQFF. CDR3 coding DNA: TGTGCCAGCACCATAGGGGGACCTTCCTACAATGAGCAGTTCTTC.

This chain uses TRBV5-4 with TRBJ2-2, with D possibly being TRBD1 or TRBD2 (6 bases each). The CDR3 has 17 residues. The V and J ends lost 5 bases and 3 bases respectively, with 20 bases between them. Germline CDR1 SGHNT, CDR2 YYREEE (reference sequence). In nucleotides, the CDR3 is TGTGCCAGCAGTTTATACGGGGGCCCGTGGGACACCGGGGAGCTGTTTTTT. It yields the protein CASSLYGGPWDTGELFF.

This chain connects TRBV3-1 (or the pseudogene TRBV3-2) to TRBJ2-7, with TRBD2 as a possible D gene (5 bases). CDR1 LGHDT and CDR2 YNNKEL come from the germline V gene (reference sequence). This CDR3 region has 18 residues. The V and J ends lost 4 bases and 6 bases respectively, with 28 bases between them. The CDR3 region has the DNA TGTGCCAGCAGCCCTTGGGGTGGCCCCGGAGGTTCGGCAATCGAGCAGTACTTC. Protein product: CASSPWGGPGGSAIEQYF.

The rearrangement joins TRBV5-1 to TRBJ1-1; D is uncertain. There are 14 residues in the CDR3. Germline CDR1 is SGHRS and CDR2 is YFSETQ. V was shortened by 4 bases and J by 5 bases, with 15 bases between the two germline ends. As DNA, the CDR3 is TGCGCCAGCAGCAAGGACTTTGCCGGGACTGAAGCTTTCTTT. Protein product: CASSKDFAGTEAFF.

The CDR3 DNA is TGTGCCAGCAGCTTGGCTCAGGGGCCCGGAAACACCATATATTTT. Its translation is CASSLAQGPGNTIYF. The genes are TRBV7-6 and TRBJ1-3; tentatively, D is TRBD1 (6 bases). From germline, CDR1 is SGHVS and CDR2 FNYEAQ. The CDR3 contains 15 residues. V lost 3 bases, J lost 4 bases, and 13 bases lay in between.

The chain employs TRBV19 and TRBJ2-1, with 10 bases identical to TRBD1. J gave up 2 bases and V 0 bases, and 1 base lay outside the gene matches. Germline CDR1 and CDR2: LNHDA and SQIVND (reference sequence). The CDR3 extends over 16 amino acids. CDR3 sequence reads: CASSIEGTGAYNEQFF. In DNA, the CDR3 is TGTGCCAGTAGTATAGAAGGGACAGGGGCCTACAATGAGCAGTTCTTC.